Reported below is one TCR beta chain. Its antigen is still unknown. Profiled with immunoSEQ multiplex PCR; TCRdb holds only in-frame clones, not every one. The sample gives just over 2,000,000 clones, roughly 96% of which show up once; under 0.15% is in the top ten. The CDR3 extends over 15 amino acids. Trimming removed 0 bases at V and 3 bases at J, with 12 bases between. Germline assignment: CDR1 MNHEY and CDR2 SVGAGI. The data were taken from a study of shared clonotypes between healthy human individuals. Findings and limits, study-wide: Roughly 5% of naive CD4 clonotypes were shared across several donors. Deeper or shallower sequencing was expected to change how clonotypes are shared among donors.

Sequenced material: naive CD4+ T cells sorted from blood. Subset here: CD45RA+ positively selected. The chain combines TRBV6-5 with TRBJ2-7; D gene unclear. This TCR derives from a young man in good health. CDR3 in amino acids: CASSYSYLLNYEQYF. CDR3 DNA: TGTGCCAGCAGTTACTCGTACCTCCTAAACTACGAGCAGTACTTC.